This paragraph covers one TCR beta chain sequence. This clonotype showed up just a few times. Its antigen remains undetermined. The record has no base qualities; no much larger clone is one base away. The data were obtained in a study of blood T cells in healthy people across ages (dated by TCRdb to between 2014 and 2016). With regard to the full study: In model experiments, template switching captured roughly one uniquely barcoded TCR beta cDNA molecule for every two T cells. Age-related changes in TCR beta repertoire diversity were measured in the study by deep sequencing normalized with unique cDNA molecular identifiers. The study analyzed two additional independent replicas of 1 million unique cDNA reads from the same blood draw for two donors, one aged 18 to 29 and one aged 80 or older. To avoid experimental bias, donors of different ages were randomly spread across the sequencing lanes. The donors were split into four age groups: young (average around 15 years), middle-aged (roughly 42), aged (about 56) and long-lived (roughly 88).

The roughly 42 donors, aged about 6 to 95 years, were systemically healthy Caucasian individuals from Russia. Each donor gave about 9.2 milliliters of peripheral blood, drawn into EDTA-treated Vacutainer tubes. Ficoll-Paque density-gradient centrifugation was used to isolate PBMCs, with at least 7 million per sample. Trizol reagent was used to extract total RNA from PBMCs, with at least 6 micrograms per sample. For every donor, flow cytometry on a PBMC aliquot measured the percentage of naive CD45RAhigh/CD27high T cells. Receptor amplification or capture employed 5' RACE. The sample was run on an Illumina HiSeq 2500. The second PCR ran for about 7 to 11 cycles and used a J-beta primer mix along with a sample-barcoded 5' primer. Each TCR beta cDNA molecule received a unique molecular identifier from a template-switch 5' adaptor carrying 12 random nucleotides. At least 3 million CDR3-containing paired-end reads were obtained from each sample. The Mint cDNA synthesis kit, primed by a TRBC-specific oligonucleotide, was used to synthesize first-strand cDNA from all RNA. Following uracil-DNA glycosylase treatment, all cDNA underwent a first 18-cycle PCR with the universal primers M1SS and BC2_uni_R. The source study handled its data this way. For normalization, 1 million high-quality reads were randomly selected from each sample, with every read carrying a distinct molecular identifier. Reads sharing molecular identifiers were discarded rather than binned into consensus sequences. MiTCR, with a Q25 quality threshold and the strictest error-elimination algorithm, was used for CDR3 identification, clonotype clustering and error correction. A nonparametric unseen species model using Euler transformation provided a lower-bound estimate of total TCR beta diversity. The public reads were reprocessed in TCRdb via fastp at Q25 and MiXCR, keeping in-frame beta chains. All rows with the same CDR3 protein become a single entry with the most common DNA and genes. TCRdb, not the authors, supplied the V and J calls. A total of 850,000 to 1,000,000 distinct CDR3 sequences appear in this sample, around 46% of them only once. The biggest ten clones account for around an eighth of the sample.

V is cut back by 1 base and J by 10 bases, with 3 bases in the junction unmatched. The germline V gene encodes CDR1 SGHAT and CDR2 FQNNGV. Including the terminal cysteine and phenylalanine, the CDR3 comprises 12 residues. Only CDR3 DNA is held: 36 bases, read in frame from base 1. Study-wide conclusions, independent of this receptor: The percentage of naive T cells measured by flow cytometry correlated strongly with observed TCR beta diversity. Because the CMV infection status of the donors was unknown, age-related changes in expanded clonotypes may potentially have been confounded. Compared with the aged group, the long-lived group had more naive CD4+ T cells, fewer expanded clones and increased TCR diversity, a pattern suggesting age selection. Total diversity estimates from one million sequenced T cells were considered lower bounds and underestimates. Bulk unsorted PBMC profiling prevented conclusive comparison of naive and antigen-experienced compartments. As age increased, observed TCR beta diversity per million T cells dropped in a roughly linear way, and a significant reduction was already evident by age about 40.

Sequencing was carried out using blood. The chain is made from TRBV11-2 and TRBJ1-2; 7 bases in the junction line up with TRBD1. The sequence came from a man aged 25-40 years in good health. The CDR3 reads as follows: CASSLGQGDYTF. The sequence in DNA is TGTGCCAGCAGCTTAGGACAGGGTGACTACACCTTC.